This is a list of T cell receptor beta chains from one sample in a study of neurological immune-mediated disorders. One entry per CDR3 protein, called by TCRdb with MiXCR from the 5' RACE reads. This sample has 15,000 to 20,000 distinct CDR3 sequences, with around 11% found just once. Sequenced: CD8+ T cells from blood. The receptors derive from a woman in her forties or fifties in good health. The CDR3 runs from the conserved cysteine through the conserved F or W. Fields, in order: J gene, clone size, V gene, D gene, CDR3 DNA, CDR3 protein. D genes are given only for firm matches. The size field is filled for only some rows; it gives once, few, many or a size class.

>TRBJ2-2|many|TRBV7-9|TRBD1
TGTGCCAGCAGTTATAAACAATCCGGATGGGACAGGGTGCGAACCGGGGAGCTGTTTTTT
CASSYKQSGWDRVRTGELFF
>TRBJ2-7|once|TRBV20-1|TRBD2
TGCAGTGCTAGTCTACTAGCGGACTACGAGCAGTACTTC
CSASLLADYEQYF
>TRBJ2-7|many|TRBV12-3/TRBV12-4|-
TGTGCCACCGGATTCGGGATAGAGCAGTACTTC
CATGFGIEQYF
>TRBJ2-7|many|TRBV29-1|TRBD2
TGCAGCGTTGTGGGTAGCGGGGGCTACGAGCAGTACTTC
CSVVGSGGYEQYF
>TRBJ1-2|medium-sized|TRBV25-1|TRBD1
TGTGCCAGCAGTGAATATTCAGGGGGCCCGTATGGCTACACCTTC
CASSEYSGGPYGYTF
>TRBJ2-7|many|TRBV21-1|-
TGTGCCAGAAAGGGGGGGGCAGCGGCCTACGAGCAGTACTTC
CARKGGAAAYEQYF
>TRBJ2-2|many|TRBV20-1|-
TGCAGTGCTAGAGATCTGGGTACCGGGGAGCTGTTTTTT
CSARDLGTGELFF
>TRBJ2-7|many|TRBV3-1|-
TGTGCCAGCAGCCAAGTGGGGAGCTCCTACGAGCAGTACTTC
CASSQVGSSYEQYF
>TRBJ2-7|many|TRBV28|-
TGTGCCAGCAGTCACAGGGCCGGGTGGGAGCAGTACTTC
CASSHRAGWEQYF
>TRBJ2-2|-|TRBV4-1|TRBD2
TGCGCCAGCAGCCAAGAAGAGGTCGGGAGACTAGCGGTCAACACCGGGGAGCTGTTTTTT
CASSQEEVGRLAVNTGELFF
>TRBJ1-1|-|TRBV7-6|-
TGTGCCAGCAGCTTAGTAGGGGGTGAAGCTTTCTTT
CASSLVGGEAFF
>TRBJ2-7|many|TRBV5-1|TRBD1
TGCGCCAGCAGCGGCCGACAGGGAACCTACGAGCAGTACTTC
CASSGRQGTYEQYF
>TRBJ2-3|many|TRBV4-1|-
TGCGCCAGCAGCCAAGATTCGGAGGGGACAGATACGCAGTATTTT
CASSQDSEGTDTQYF
>TRBJ2-1|many|TRBV7-8|TRBD2
TGTGCCAGCAGCTTATCGGCGGGGGGGCCCAATGAGCAGTTCTTC
CASSLSAGGPNEQFF
>TRBJ2-3|many|TRBV29-1|TRBD2
TGCAGCGTGGATAGCGGGGACCTCACAGATACGCAGTATTTT
CSVDSGDLTDTQYF
>TRBJ2-7|many|TRBV28|-
TGTGCCAGCGGACATCTTAACTACGAGCAGTACTTC
CASGHLNYEQYF
>TRBJ1-6|many|TRBV20-1|-
TGCAGTGCTAGAGATCAAGGGACACCCCTCCACTTT
CSARDQGTPLHF
>TRBJ2-3|medium-sized|TRBV9|TRBD1
TGTGCCAGCAGCGCGGGACAGGGCCCAGATACGCAGTATTTT
CASSAGQGPDTQYF
>TRBJ2-7|many|TRBV28|TRBD1
TGTGCCAGCAGTCCCTTGGGCAACAGGGGGCGGTACTTC
CASSPLGNRGRYF
>TRBJ1-2|many|TRBV29-1|TRBD1
TGCAGCGCACCTGGACAGGGGGTGGATGGCTACACCTTC
CSAPGQGVDGYTF
>TRBJ2-7|many|TRBV20-1|-
TGCAGTGCTAGGGACAGCTCCTACGAGCAGTACTTC
CSARDSSYEQYF
>TRBJ2-1|few|TRBV20-1|TRBD2
TGCAGTGCAGGGGCTAGCGGCTACAATGAGCAGTTCTTC
CSAGASGYNEQFF
>TRBJ2-7|-|TRBV9|TRBD1
TGTGCCAGCAGATTCCGACAGGGGGACTACGAGCAGTACTTC
CASRFRQGDYEQYF
>TRBJ2-3|many|TRBV7-9|-
TGTGCCAGCAGCTCCGGAGGTATACCTCCGGATACGCAGTATTTT
CASSSGGIPPDTQYF
>TRBJ2-3|many|TRBV15|TRBD2
TGTGCCACCAGCCCACGTTTGGGGGGGGGCACAGATACGCAGTATTTT
CATSPRLGGGTDTQYF
>TRBJ2-1|-|TRBV7-9|-
-
CASSIYLCSVEGISGRIDEQFF
>TRBJ2-1|many|TRBV20-1|TRBD1
TGCAGTGCTAGAAAGGGACAGGCATCCTACAATGAGCAGTTCTTC
CSARKGQASYNEQFF
>TRBJ2-2|many|TRBV12-3/TRBV12-4|-
TGTGCCAGCAGCACCGATATTGGGATGGCCGGGGAGCTGTTTTTT
CASSTDIGMAGELFF
>TRBJ2-3|many|TRBV18|-
TGTGCCAGCTCAGACGGCGTTTTATACACAGATACGCAGTATTTT
CASSDGVLYTDTQYF
>TRBJ1-1|many|TRBV7-9|TRBD1
TGTGCCAGCAGCCATGGGACAGGTGAAGCTTTCTTT
CASSHGTGEAFF
>TRBJ2-7|many|TRBV7-9|-
TGTGCCAGCAGCTCCGGGAATGCGGGGCGTCGATCCTACGAGCAGTACTTC
CASSSGNAGRRSYEQYF
>TRBJ2-3|many|TRBV19|TRBD2
TGTGCCAGTAGTATACGGACTAGCTCTCTCTCAGATACGCAGTATTTT
CASSIRTSSLSDTQYF